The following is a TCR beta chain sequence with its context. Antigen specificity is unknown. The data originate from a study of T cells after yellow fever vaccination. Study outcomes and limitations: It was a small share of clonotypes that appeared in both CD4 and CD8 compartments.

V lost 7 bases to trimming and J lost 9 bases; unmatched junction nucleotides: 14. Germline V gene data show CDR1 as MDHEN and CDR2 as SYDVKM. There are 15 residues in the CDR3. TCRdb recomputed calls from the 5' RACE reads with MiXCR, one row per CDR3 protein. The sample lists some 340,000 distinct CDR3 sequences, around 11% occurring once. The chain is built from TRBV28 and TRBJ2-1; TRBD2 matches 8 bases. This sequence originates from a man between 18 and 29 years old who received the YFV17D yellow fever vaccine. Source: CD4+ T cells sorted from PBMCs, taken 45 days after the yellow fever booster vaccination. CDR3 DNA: TGTGCCAGCAAAGGGTGGGAGCGGGGGCAGGTTGAGCAGTTCTTC. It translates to CASKGWERGQVEQFF.